The 8 T cell receptor beta chains listed next were all sequenced from one sample in a study of T cells in Graves' hyperthyroidism and ophthalmopathy. TCR beta CDR3 sequences were amplified from RNA transcripts. The HTBI primer set was used in a first-round RT-PCR of the TCR CDR3. TCRdb passed the multiplex PCR reads through MiXCR, listing each CDR3 protein once. This sample carries a few hundred thousand distinct CDR3 sequences, about 15% of them seen once, and the ten largest clones take 13% to 15%. Source material: blood. The receptors originated from a woman aged 18-29 years with Graves' hyperthyroidism.

This clonotype was recorded a few times. The V and J genes are TRBV5-1 and TRBJ2-3; 7 bases map to TRBD1. The CDR3 length is 16 residues. V gave up 7 bases and J gave up 6 bases; unmatched junction bases: 17. Germline loops: CDR1 SGHRS, CDR2 YFSETQ. The CDR3 sequence is CASQPTTGQKKDTQYF. CDR3 nucleotide sequence: TGCGCCAGCCAGCCCACGACAGGGCAGAAAAAGGATACGCAGTATTTT.

In this sample, this clonotype turned up many times. The J gene is TRBJ2-2, the V gene TRBV24-1; D might be TRBD1 or TRBD2, each matching 6 bases. Germline V gene data show CDR1 as KGHDR and CDR2 as SFDVKD. Trimming took off 0 bases at V and 5 bases at J, with 27 bases between the two ends. The CDR3 has 21 amino acids. The CDR3 sequence: CATSDLSVGGLRQGRTGELFF. In nucleotides, the CDR3 is TGTGCCACCAGTGATTTGAGCGTTGGGGGGCTGCGTCAGGGACGAACCGGGGAGCTGTTTTTT.

The genes are TRBV20-1 and TRBJ2-3; tentative D call: TRBD1 (5 bases). The CDR3 length is 15 residues. CDR1 is DFQATT, CDR2 SNEGSKA, per germline (reference sequence). V gave up 5 bases and J gave up 8 bases, with 23 bases separating them. The CDR3 bases are TGCAGTGCTTCTCACCCCCCCGGACATGGTTCTACGCAGTATTTT. It codes for CSASHPPGHGSTQYF.

This clonotype has at least ten counts. The V gene is TRBV24-1, the J gene TRBJ2-7; 10 nucleotides line up with TRBD1. The trim removed 4 bases at V and 1 base at J, leaving 9 bases unmatched. The CDR3 is made up of 17 amino acids. Germline CDR1 is KGHDR and CDR2 is SFDVKD. The CDR3 loop is CATSDHPGQGGSYEQYF. The CDR3 DNA sequence: TGTGCCACCAGTGACCACCCTGGACAGGGGGGGTCCTACGAGCAGTACTTC.

This clonotype was detected ten times or more. The rearrangement links TRBV2 to TRBJ1-6; D unclear. The germline V and J ends were trimmed by 8 bases and 10 bases, with 12 bases remaining between them. CDR3 length: 12 residues. Germline lookup yields CDR1 SNHLY and CDR2 FYNNEI. CDR3 in amino acids: CASDQSASPLHF. DNA of the CDR3: TGTGCCAGCGATCAGTCGGCGTCACCCCTCCACTTT.

In this sample, this clonotype turned up a few times. The J gene is TRBJ2-2, the V gene TRBV7-3; 7 bases match TRBD2. V gave up 4 bases and J gave up 4 bases; unmatched junction bases: 3. The CDR3 has 14 amino acids. Germline CDR1 SGHTA, CDR2 FQGTGA. In DNA, the CDR3 is TGTGCCAGCAGCTATGGGGGGGTCACCGGGGAGCTGTTTTTT. Its protein product is CASSYGGVTGELFF.

V usage is TRBV6-1 and J usage is TRBJ1-1; D gene unclear. This CDR3 is 15 amino acids long. Germline values: CDR1 MNHNS, CDR2 SASEGT. V lost 2 bases and J lost 2, with 12 bases in between. In nucleotides, the CDR3 is TGTGCCAGCAGTGAATTCGTGACGGTCAACACTGAAGCTTTCTTT. Its translation: CASSEFVTVNTEAFF.

This clonotype was counted a few times. This sequence may be a read error, since a much larger clone differs from it by one base. This rearrangement joins TRBV27 to TRBJ1-1; D perhaps matches TRBD1 (6 bases). Germline loops: CDR1 MNHEY, CDR2 SMNVEV (reference sequence). V was shortened by 5 bases and J by 4 bases, with 11 bases between the two germline ends. The CDR3 contains 13 residues. The CDR3 DNA reads TGTGCCAGCAGTGCACAGGGCCCCACTGAAGCTTTCTTT. Amino acids: CASSAQGPTEAFF.